This T cell receptor beta chain was captured in a study of blood T cell repertoires in COVID-19. The CDR3 totals 16 residues. The ends were cut back, 1 base at V and 1 base at J, with 13 bases in the middle. Germline V gene lookup returns CDR1 SEHNR and CDR2 FQNEAQ (reference sequence). Assay: immunoSEQ multiplex PCR; the TCRdb copy retains only in-frame clones and omits some. The data contain under 250,000 clones, more than 70% of them singletons. J is TRBJ1-2 and V is TRBV7-9; D may be TRBD1 (6 bases). Specimen: peripheral blood. The sequence derives from a man aged 50-60 years with active or convalescent COVID-19. This CDR3 reads CASSLEGQRNNYGYTF. For the CDR3, the DNA is TGTGCCAGCAGCTTAGAAGGACAGAGAAATAACTATGGCTACACCTTC.